Listed here are 30 T cell receptor beta chains from one sample, sequenced in a study of blood T cell repertoires in COVID-19. Assay: immunoSEQ multiplex PCR; the TCRdb copy retains only in-frame clones and omits some. The repertoire holds about 250,000 clones, with about 91% as singletons. The sequencing sample was made of peripheral blood. These receptors all come from a woman in her 30s with COVID-19, enrolled during active disease.

This clone appeared once. This chain joins TRBV2 and TRBJ2-1; tentative D call: TRBD2 (6 bases). The CDR3 has 14 amino acids. V shed 5 bases and J shed 6 bases, with 14 bases lying between them. CDR1 is SNHLY and CDR2 is FYNNEI in the germline V gene. The chain's CDR3 is CASSTPTRSNEQFF. As DNA, the CDR3 is TGTGCCAGCAGTACCCCGACTAGATCCAATGAGCAGTTCTTC. Complete variable domain (other parts from reference TRBV2 and TRBJ2-1): EPEVTQTPSHQVTQMGQEVILRCVPISNHLYFYWYRQILGQKVEFLVSFYNNEISEKSEIFDDQFSVERPDGSNFTLKIRSTKLEDSAMYFCASSTPTRSNEQFFGPGTRLTVL.

The table lists this clone with a few counts. V and J are TRBV27 and TRBJ1-2; TRBD1 might be the D (5 bases). The CDR3 covers 15 residues. Trimming took 2 bases from V and 8 from J, leaving 18 bases between them. Germline V lookup: CDR1 MNHEY, CDR2 SMNVEV (reference sequence). CDR3 sequence reads: CASSLNRGWVYGYTF. CDR3 nucleotide sequence: TGTGCCAGCAGTTTAAATAGGGGCTGGGTATACGGCTACACCTTC.

DNA for the CDR3: TGTGCCACCAGTGATTCAGGTCAAGAGACCCAGTACTTC. Translated, it gives CATSDSGQETQYF. The chain employs TRBV24-1 and TRBJ2-5; D gene uncertain. Germline V gene lookup returns CDR1 KGHDR and CDR2 SFDVKD. V lost 2 bases and J 2 bases, leaving 5 bases between the germline ends. The CDR3 runs 13 residues.

CDR3 coding DNA: TGTGCCAGCAGTAAGCCATCCGGGACAGGGCTCTATAATGAAAAACTGTTTTTT. This gives the protein CASSKPSGTGLYNEKLFF. The genes are TRBV27 and TRBJ1-4; TRBD1 agrees at 9 bases. Germline V lookup: CDR1 MNHEY, CDR2 SMNVEV (reference sequence). The junction had 14 bases not matched to a gene; V was cut back by 5 bases and J by 4 bases. This CDR3 comprises 18 residues.

V and J are TRBV12-3 or TRBV12-4 and TRBJ2-7; 7 bases agree with TRBD2. V gave up 7 bases and J gave up 3 bases; unmatched junction bases: 6. There are 13 residues in the CDR3. The CDR3 DNA reads TGTGCCAGCAACGAGGGCGGGGGCTACGAGCAGTACGTC. This codes for CASNEGGGYEQYV.

The chain joins TRBV9 to TRBJ2-1; TRBD2 agrees at 8 bases. Germline V lookup: CDR1 SGDLS, CDR2 YYNGEE. This CDR3 contains 14 residues. The J segment lost 12 bases and the V segment lost 0 bases, leaving 8 bases of the junction unmatched. CDR3 DNA sequence: TGTGCCAGCAGCGTAGGGGGTAGCGGGATAGGGCAGTTCTTC. As protein: CASSVGGSGIGQFF.

The rearrangement joins TRBV28 to TRBJ2-2; TRBD2 might be the D (5 bases). V was pared by 6 bases and J by 5 bases, with 10 bases between. The CDR3 sequence is 13 residues long. The germline CDR1 and CDR2 sequences are MDHEN and SYDVKM. CDR3 DNA sequence: TGTGCCAGCAGGTCCACTAGTACCGGGGAGCTGTTTTTT. Encoded protein: CASRSTSTGELFF.

Concerning this clone: The same CDR3 also results from other DNA sequences found in this sample. The chain recombines TRBV27 with TRBJ1-1; 7 positions match TRBD1. Germline loops: CDR1 MNHEY, CDR2 SMNVEV (reference sequence). The length of the CDR3 is 13 residues. Trimming at V came to 3 bases and at J to 6 bases, leaving 4 bases not matched to a gene. The CDR3 loop reads CASSFGQGAEAFF. The CDR3 DNA sequence: TGTGCCAGCAGTTTTGGGCAGGGGGCTGAAGCTTTCTTT.

This chain uses TRBV2 with TRBJ2-2, with 10 bases identical to TRBD2. V was clipped by 2 bases and J by 1 base; unmatched bases: 10. Germline-derived CDR1 and CDR2 are SNHLY and FYNNEI. The CDR3 is made up of 19 amino acids. In nucleotides, the CDR3 is TGTGCCAGCAGTGAAAGGTGGGCTAGCGGGGGACTGAACACCGGGGAGCTGTTTTTT. Amino acids: CASSERWASGGLNTGELFF.

This rearrangement joins TRBV5-6 to TRBJ2-7; 10 nucleotides match TRBD2. Germline V gene sequence: CDR1 SGHDT, CDR2 YYEEEE. The V segment lost 1 base and the J segment 6 bases; nucleotides outside the gene matches: 16. This CDR3 comprises 18 residues. This CDR3 is CASSLMGEREGRWGEQYV. CDR3 sequence (DNA): TGTGCCAGCAGCTTGATGGGCGAGCGGGAGGGCAGATGGGGCGAGCAGTACGTC.

This chain joins TRBV6-2 or TRBV6-3 and TRBJ2-1; a possible D gene is TRBD2 (5 bases). The germline V gene encodes CDR1 MNHEY and CDR2 SVGEGT. Trimming removed 6 bases at V and 3 bases at J, with 15 bases between. This CDR3 has 15 amino acids. CDR3 bases: TGTGCCAGCAGCCCAAGAGCGGCGCACTACAATGAGCAGTTCTTC. Amino acid sequence: CASSPRAAHYNEQFF.

V and J are TRBV3-1 (or the pseudogene TRBV3-2) and TRBJ2-1; D remains ambiguous. V lost 2 bases and J 7 bases, leaving 12 bases between the germline ends. The CDR3 loop spans 14 amino acids. Germline V gene data show CDR1 as LGHDT and CDR2 as YNNKEL (reference sequence). DNA of the CDR3: TGTGCCAGCAGCCAAAGCCCCGCCGGGAATGAGCAGTTCTTC. Translated: CASSQSPAGNEQFF.

This chain uses TRBV27 with TRBJ1-2; no reliable D call. CDR1 and CDR2 from the germline V gene are MNHEY and SMNVEV (reference sequence). This CDR3 has 14 amino acids. Deletions cut 5 bases from V and 4 bases from J, with 14 bases between. DNA of the CDR3: TGTGCCAGCAGTCCCGGCAGGTTAACCTATGGCTACACCTTC. Translated: CASSPGRLTYGYTF.

V usage is TRBV6-5 and J usage is TRBJ1-3; 8 positions agree with TRBD1. The germline V gene has CDR1 MNHEY and CDR2 SVGAGI. This CDR3 is 15 amino acids long. Losses at the gene ends were 2 bases for V and 4 bases for J; bases not matched to a gene: 4. The CDR3 nucleotides read TGTGCCAGCAGTTACCAGGGGGCAAAAGGAAACACCATATATTTT. It codes for CASSYQGAKGNTIYF.

The chain recombines TRBV29-1 with TRBJ2-3; D is perhaps TRBD2 (5 bases). Germline loops: CDR1 SQVTM, CDR2 ANQGSEA. The CDR3 runs to 14 residues. Trimming took 3 bases from V and 3 from J, leaving 13 bases between them. CDR3 bases: TGCAGCGTTGAGACCCGACTAATTACAGATACGCAGTATTTT. It is translated as CSVETRLITDTQYF.

The chain has TRBV6-5 and TRBJ2-5; 8 nucleotides line up with TRBD2. V dropped 4 bases and J dropped 5; count of bases not matched to a gene: 9. This CDR3 spans 15 amino acids. Germline CDR1 and CDR2: MNHEY and SVGAGI. Here the CDR3 DNA reads TGTGCCAGCAGTTTTACTACCCGGGGGGGGGAGACCCAGTACTTC. This gives the protein CASSFTTRGGETQYF.

The chain uses TRBV7-8 and TRBJ2-1, with 9 bases matching TRBD2. The CDR3 runs 17 residues. Germline lookup yields CDR1 SGHVS and CDR2 FQNEAQ. The V and J ends lost 6 bases and 3 bases, in that order; junction bases with no gene match: 12. CDR3 amino acids: CASSITLGSGSYNEQFF. CDR3 DNA sequence: TGTGCCAGCAGTATAACGTTAGGTAGCGGGAGCTACAATGAGCAGTTCTTC.

The chain combines TRBV27 with TRBJ2-2; D is uncertain. This CDR3 region has 14 residues. Trimming removed 4 bases from V and 0 bases from J, with 6 bases in between. Germline V gene data show CDR1 as MNHEY and CDR2 as SMNVEV (reference sequence). This CDR3 reads CASSYTSNTGELFF. The CDR3 DNA reads TGTGCCAGCAGTTACACATCGAACACCGGGGAGCTGTTTTTT.

This clone has a single count. The chain combines TRBV28 with TRBJ1-2, with 8 bases identical to TRBD1. The CDR3 has 15 residues. The V gene end was trimmed by 1 base and the J gene end by 6 bases; junction bases not matched to a gene: 7. In germline, CDR1 is MDHEN, CDR2 SYDVKM. The CDR3 loop is CASSLFGQGTHGYTF. The DNA for the CDR3 is TGTGCCAGCAGTTTATTCGGACAGGGAACCCATGGCTACACCTTC.

The chain couples TRBV10-3 to TRBJ2-1, with TRBD1 as a possible D gene (6 bases). V lost 0 bases and J 15 bases, leaving 15 bases between the germline ends. The CDR3 spans 13 residues. From germline, CDR1 is ENHRY and CDR2 SYGVKD. DNA of the CDR3: TGTGCCATCAGTGAGTCGATAACAGGGTACCGGTTCTTC. The encoded protein is CAISESITGYRFF.

V gene TRBV6-2 or TRBV6-3 combines with J gene TRBJ2-5, with D unresolved. Germline V gives CDR1 MNHEY, CDR2 SVGEGT. Trimming took 1 base from V and 5 from J, leaving 8 bases between them. The CDR3 runs 13 residues. This CDR3 is CASSYLPRETQYF. The CDR3 nucleotides are TGTGCCAGCAGTTACTTGCCACGGGAGACCCAGTACTTC.

This chain joins TRBV4-1 and TRBJ2-1, with 8 bases that match TRBD2. With V trimmed by 5 bases and J by 7 bases, 7 bases remained unmatched. Looked up from germline, CDR1 is MGHRA and CDR2 is YSYEKL. CDR3 length: 14 residues. CDR3 DNA sequence: TGCGCCAGCAGCTTAGGGACTAGTAGGAATGAGCAGTTCTTC. Its protein is CASSLGTSRNEQFF.

The chain has TRBV11-3 and TRBJ2-1; 7 bases fit TRBD2. Germline V gene lookup returns CDR1 SGHNT and CDR2 YENEEA. The V segment lost 1 base and the J segment 9 bases; nucleotides outside the gene matches: 3. There are 13 residues in the CDR3. Here the CDR3 DNA reads TGTGCCAGCAGCTTAGCTTGGGGGGGTGAGCAGTTCTTC. Protein product: CASSLAWGGEQFF.

This chain joins TRBV4-1 and TRBJ2-1, with 10 bases identical to TRBD1. Germline V CDR1 and CDR2: MGHRA, YSYEKL. This CDR3 is built from 16 residues. The junction had 5 bases not matched to a gene; V was cut back by 0 bases and J by 6 bases. The CDR3 DNA is TGCGCCAGCAGCCAAGATCCGGGACAGGGGTTCAATGAGCAGTTCTTC. Amino acid sequence: CASSQDPGQGFNEQFF.

This chain joins TRBV5-1 and TRBJ1-5, with D possibly TRBD1 on 6 matching bases. Germline lookup yields CDR1 SGHRS and CDR2 YFSETQ. The CDR3 runs to 14 residues. V was cut by 2 bases and J by 8 bases, with 14 bases left in between. The CDR3, as DNA: TGCGCCAGCAGCTTCCTAGGGAGGGGGGAGCCCCAGCATTTT. Translated, it gives CASSFLGRGEPQHF.

Only a few counts were recorded for this clone. V gene TRBV5-1 combines with J gene TRBJ1-1; D gene ambiguous. This CDR3 is 14 amino acids long. V lost 0 bases and J 6 bases, leaving 12 bases between the germline ends. The germline V gene has CDR1 SGHRS and CDR2 YFSETQ. The CDR3 here is CASSLDSWRAEAFF. The CDR3 nucleotides are TGCGCCAGCAGCTTGGACAGTTGGAGGGCTGAAGCTTTCTTT.

The V call is TRBV24-1, the J call TRBJ2-3, with TRBD2 matching 9 bases. V lost 7 bases to trimming and J lost 4 bases; unmatched junction nucleotides: 5. Germline-derived CDR1 and CDR2 are KGHDR and SFDVKD. The length of the CDR3 is 14 residues. CDR3 sequence reads: CATRGLAGADTQYF. The DNA of the CDR3 is TGTGCCACCAGGGGACTAGCAGGGGCAGATACGCAGTATTTT.

Of note for this clone: This CDR3 is also generated by other DNA sequences in the sample. The rearrangement links TRBV7-9 to TRBJ1-1; TRBD1 might be the D (5 bases). Germline CDR1 and CDR2: SEHNR and FQNEAQ (reference sequence). V gave up 5 bases and J gave up 4 bases, with 11 bases separating them. The CDR3 extends over 13 amino acids. The CDR3 bases are TGTGCCAGCAGCCTCGGGGGGAGCACTGAAGCTTTCTTT. It encodes CASSLGGSTEAFF.

The genes are TRBV11-3 and TRBJ2-1; a possible D gene is TRBD1 (6 bases). Germline V lookup: CDR1 SGHNT, CDR2 YENEEA. V lost 0 bases and J 1 base, leaving 7 bases between the germline ends. The CDR3 extends over 15 amino acids. CDR3 in amino acids: CASSLDRGSYNEQFF. CDR3 DNA: TGTGCCAGCAGCTTAGACAGGGGATCCTACAATGAGCAGTTCTTC.

This clone was recorded only once. The chain carries TRBV7-2 and TRBJ2-1; 8 nucleotides match TRBD2. The CDR3 extends over 17 amino acids. Looked up from germline, CDR1 is SGHTA and CDR2 is FQGNSA. Losses at the gene ends were 5 bases for V and 4 bases for J; bases not matched to a gene: 13. CDR3 sequence (DNA): TGTGCCAGCAGCGCAGTACTAGCGGCCCGTTCTTACAATGAGCAGTTCTTC. This codes for CASSAVLAARSYNEQFF. Full variable domain (missing parts from reference TRBV7-2 and TRBJ2-1): GAGVSQSPSNKVTEKGKDVELRCDPISGHTALYWYRQSLGQGLEFLIYFQGNSAPDKSGLPSDRFSAERTGGSVSTLTIQRTQQEDSAVYLCASSAVLAARSYNEQFFGPGTRLTVL.